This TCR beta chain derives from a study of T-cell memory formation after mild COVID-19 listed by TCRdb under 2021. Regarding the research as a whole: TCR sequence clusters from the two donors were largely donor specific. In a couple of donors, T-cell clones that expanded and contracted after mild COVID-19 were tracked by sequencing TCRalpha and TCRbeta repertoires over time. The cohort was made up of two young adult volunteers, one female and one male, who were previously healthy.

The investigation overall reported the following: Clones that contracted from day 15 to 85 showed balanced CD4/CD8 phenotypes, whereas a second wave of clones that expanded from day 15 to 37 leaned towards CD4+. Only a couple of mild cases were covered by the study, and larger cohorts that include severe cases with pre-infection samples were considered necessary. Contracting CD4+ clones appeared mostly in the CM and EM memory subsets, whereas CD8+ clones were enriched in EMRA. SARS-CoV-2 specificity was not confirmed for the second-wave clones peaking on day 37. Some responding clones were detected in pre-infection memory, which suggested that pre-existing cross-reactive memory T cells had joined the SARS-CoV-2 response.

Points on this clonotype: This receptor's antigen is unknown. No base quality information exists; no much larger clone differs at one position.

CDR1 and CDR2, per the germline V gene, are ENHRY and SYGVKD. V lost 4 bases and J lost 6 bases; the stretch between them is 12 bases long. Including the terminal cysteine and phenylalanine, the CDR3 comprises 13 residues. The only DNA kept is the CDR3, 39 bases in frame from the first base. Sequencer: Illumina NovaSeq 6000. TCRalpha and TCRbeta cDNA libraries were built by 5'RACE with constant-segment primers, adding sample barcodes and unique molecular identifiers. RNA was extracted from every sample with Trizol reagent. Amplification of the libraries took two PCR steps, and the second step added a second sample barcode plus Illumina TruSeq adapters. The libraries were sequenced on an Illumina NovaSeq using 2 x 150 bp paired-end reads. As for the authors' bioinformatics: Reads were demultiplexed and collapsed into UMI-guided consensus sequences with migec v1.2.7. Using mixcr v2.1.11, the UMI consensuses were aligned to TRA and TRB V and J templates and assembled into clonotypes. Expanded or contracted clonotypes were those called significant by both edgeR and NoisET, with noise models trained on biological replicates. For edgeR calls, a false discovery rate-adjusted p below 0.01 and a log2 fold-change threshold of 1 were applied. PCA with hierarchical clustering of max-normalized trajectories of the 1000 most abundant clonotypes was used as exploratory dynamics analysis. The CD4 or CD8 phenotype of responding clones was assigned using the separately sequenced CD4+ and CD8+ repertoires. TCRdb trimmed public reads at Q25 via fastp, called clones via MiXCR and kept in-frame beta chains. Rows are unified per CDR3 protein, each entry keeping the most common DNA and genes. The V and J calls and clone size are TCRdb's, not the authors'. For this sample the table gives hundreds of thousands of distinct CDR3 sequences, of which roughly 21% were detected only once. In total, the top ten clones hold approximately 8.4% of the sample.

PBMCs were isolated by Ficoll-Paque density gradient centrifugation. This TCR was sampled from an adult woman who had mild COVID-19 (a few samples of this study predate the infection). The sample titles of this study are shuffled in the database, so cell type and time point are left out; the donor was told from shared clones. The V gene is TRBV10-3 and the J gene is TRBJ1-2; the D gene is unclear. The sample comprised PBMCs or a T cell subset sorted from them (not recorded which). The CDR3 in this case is CAISGPSLNGYTF. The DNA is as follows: TGTGCCATCAGTGGGCCTTCTCTGAATGGCTACACCTTC.